The subject of this entry is one T cell receptor (beta chain). Using immunoSEQ multiplex PCR, the repertoire was profiled, and TCRdb retains in-frame clones only, with some absent. The data contain about 140,000 clones, 65% to 90% of them singletons. These data originate in a study of blood T cell repertoires in COVID-19. V lost 7 bases and J lost 4, with 8 bases in between. From germline, CDR1 is LNHDA and CDR2 SQIVND (reference sequence). The CDR3 covers 12 residues. Sequencing input: peripheral blood. The receptor's source is a man aged 50-59 years with acute or convalescent COVID-19. J is TRBJ1-5 and V is TRBV19; no clear D. CDR3 coding DNA: TGTGCCAGTACGTCAGGTAATCAGCCCCAGCATTTT. As protein: CASTSGNQPQHF.